One TCR beta chain is described in this entry. Using immunoSEQ multiplex PCR, the repertoire was profiled, and TCRdb retains in-frame clones only, with some absent. The sample gives about 100,000 clones, 92% of which show up once; less than 2% is in the top ten. V was pared by 5 bases and J by 0 bases, with 13 bases between. CDR3 length equals 15 residues. CDR1 is SGHAT and CDR2 is FQDESV in the germline V gene (reference sequence). These data originate in a study of T cell changes during pregnancy in multiple sclerosis. This rearrangement joins TRBV11-1 to TRBJ1-2; D unresolved. Sequenced here: peripheral blood, sampled after pregnancy. The origin of this receptor is a female donor with multiple sclerosis, enrolled in a pregnancy study. CDR3 sequence (DNA): TGTGCCAGCAGCCTGGCAGGAGGCGCTAACTATGGCTACACCTTC. It translates to CASSLAGGANYGYTF.